The 30 T cell receptor beta chains below were found in one sample sequenced in a study of cytomegalovirus exposure and HLA in healthy donors. Primers included in the PCR were 60 Vbeta and 13 Jbeta primers. TCRdb's copy holds only in-frame clones and misses some; the assay was immunoSEQ multiplex PCR. The data show 85,000 to 110,000 clones, 65% to 85% seen once. The sample consisted of PBMCs. These receptors originate from a man in his fifties or sixties in good health and CMV-seropositive.

The chain combines TRBV4-1 with TRBJ2-7; weak D call: TRBD1 (5 bases). V was trimmed by 4 bases and J by 0 bases, leaving 10 bases between them. Per germline, CDR1 MGHRA and CDR2 YSYEKL. The CDR3 is 14 residues long. The CDR3 loop reads CASSPLTVSYEQYF. CDR3 coding DNA: TGCGCCAGCAGCCCCTTGACAGTCTCCTACGAGCAGTACTTC.

This rearrangement joins TRBV6-5 to TRBJ1-1; D may be TRBD1 (5 bases). Germline CDR1 and CDR2: MNHEY and SVGAGI. The CDR3 runs 14 residues. The V end lost 5 bases, the J end lost 1 base, and 11 bases lay between the germline ends. The CDR3 reads CASSEQTANTEAFF. Written as DNA, the CDR3 is TGTGCCAGCAGTGAACAGACAGCGAACACTGAAGCTTTCTTT.

The genes are TRBV10-3 and TRBJ2-7, with D maybe TRBD1 (6 bases). Between the trimmed V and J ends, which lost 8 bases and 1 base, there was a span of 12 bases. CDR1 is ENHRY, CDR2 SYGVKD, per germline. CDR3 length: 13 residues. CDR3 in amino acids: CAICPDSSYEQYF. The CDR3 bases are TGTGCCATCTGCCCGGACAGTTCCTACGAGCAGTACTTC.

This chain uses TRBV10-3 with TRBJ2-3, with D maybe TRBD2 (6 bases). The CDR3 has 17 amino acids. Deletions cut 0 bases from V and 2 bases from J, with 15 bases between. Per germline, CDR1 ENHRY and CDR2 SYGVKD. Written as DNA, the CDR3 is TGTGCCATCAGTGAGTCTCGCTTGACTAGGTTCACAGATACGCAGTATTTT. This gives the protein CAISESRLTRFTDTQYF.

The gene calls are TRBV30 and TRBJ2-1; maybe TRBD2 (7 bases). The CDR3 has 14 amino acids. V lost 0 bases and J 5 bases, leaving 11 bases between the germline ends. Germline V gives CDR1 GTSNPN, CDR2 SVGIG (reference sequence). The CDR3 nucleotides read TGTGCCTGGAGTGTCAAGGGGGGGGACAATGAGCAGTTCTTC. Its translation is CAWSVKGGDNEQFF.

The chain employs TRBV18 and TRBJ2-7; D is possibly TRBD1 (5 bases). CDR1 is KGHSH, CDR2 LQKENI, per germline. The V and J ends lost 3 bases and 0 bases respectively, with 12 bases between them. CDR3 length: 15 residues. The CDR3 DNA reads TGTGCCAGCTCACCCTCGACAGCTAGCTCCTACGAGCAGTACTTC. This codes for CASSPSTASSYEQYF.

This clone was picked up one time. The gene calls are TRBV6-5 and TRBJ2-7, with D perhaps matching TRBD2 (5 bases). CDR3 length: 16 residues. Trimming shortened V by 0 bases and J by 7 bases, and 19 bases separated the two germline ends. The germline V gene has CDR1 MNHEY and CDR2 SVGAGI. This chain's CDR3 is CASSYSTRESWGEQYF. CDR3 in DNA: TGTGCCAGCAGTTACTCGACGAGGGAGAGCTGGGGTGAGCAGTACTTC.

The genes are TRBV5-1 and TRBJ2-2; 7 bases are a match to TRBD2. V dropped 3 bases and J dropped 1; count of bases not matched to a gene: 6. CDR3 length: 16 residues. From germline, CDR1 is SGHRS and CDR2 YFSETQ. The CDR3 here is CASSWRSSGNTGELFF. In nucleotides, the CDR3 is TGCGCCAGCAGCTGGCGATCTAGCGGGAACACCGGGGAGCTGTTTTTT.

V and J are TRBV29-1 and TRBJ2-2; D gene ambiguous. The CDR3 is 14 residues long. Germline V CDR1 and CDR2: SQVTM, ANQGSEA. The V end lost 0 bases, the J end lost 3 bases, and 8 bases lay between the germline ends. The DNA for the CDR3 is TGCAGCGTTGAAGAGAACTCCCACACCGGGGAGCTGTTTTTT. Translation gives CSVEENSHTGELFF.

The rearrangement links TRBV18 to TRBJ1-2, with D possibly matching TRBD1 (5 bases). CDR1 and CDR2 (germline): KGHSH, LQKENI. This CDR3 comprises 14 residues. V lost 6 bases and J 2 bases, leaving 13 bases between the germline ends. The CDR3: CASSPRQGNYGYTF. CDR3 bases: TGTGCCAGCTCCCCCCGCCAGGGAAACTATGGCTACACCTTC.

This chain links TRBV9 with TRBJ1-2; 7 positions match TRBD1. The CDR3 loop spans 19 amino acids. CDR1 is SGDLS and CDR2 is YYNGEE in the germline V gene. V was clipped by 0 bases and J by 2 bases; unmatched bases: 16. CDR3 sequence (DNA): TGTGCCAGCAGCGTAGCAGGCGGCGGGGCAGGGGGGTACAACTATGGCTACACCTTC. It specifies CASSVAGGGAGGYNYGYTF.

V is TRBV6-5 and J is TRBJ2-7; a possible D gene is TRBD1 (8 bases). The CDR3 totals 15 residues. Deletions cut 4 bases from V and 2 bases from J, with 15 bases between. CDR1 is MNHEY, CDR2 SVGAGI, per germline. The CDR3 region is CASSSHRGGTYEQYF. For the CDR3, the DNA is TGTGCCAGCAGTTCCCACAGGGGGGGAACCTACGAGCAGTACTTC.

This clone appeared once. The chain recombines TRBV7-9 with TRBJ2-1; 10 nucleotides align to TRBD2. The CDR3 has 16 amino acids. The V gene's germline CDR1 is SEHNR and CDR2 FQNEAQ (reference sequence). V dropped 1 base and J dropped 5; count of bases not matched to a gene: 5. CDR3 DNA sequence: TGTGCCAGCAGCTTAGGGCTAGCGGGAGATCACAATGAGCAGTTCTTC. The encoded protein is CASSLGLAGDHNEQFF.

The gene calls are TRBV5-4 and TRBJ2-2, with 7 bases aligning to TRBD1. This CDR3 is built from 14 residues. Losses at the gene ends were 4 bases for V and 7 bases for J; bases not matched to a gene: 7. Germline CDR1 and CDR2: SGHNT and YYREEE (reference sequence). In DNA, the CDR3 is TGTGCCAGCAGCCGAGACAGGGACCGCGGGGAGCTGTTTTTT. It codes for CASSRDRDRGELFF.

This sequence joins TRBV5-1 and TRBJ2-2; TRBD2 might be the D (6 bases). The V and J ends lost 0 bases and 5 bases respectively, with 14 bases between them. The CDR3 contains 16 residues. Germline CDR1 SGHRS, CDR2 YFSETQ. The CDR3, as DNA: TGCGCCAGCAGCTTGGAATGGGGCGCGGGAACCGGGGAGCTGTTTTTT. Translation: CASSLEWGAGTGELFF.

V is TRBV19 and J is TRBJ1-5, with no clear D. Germline V gives CDR1 LNHDA, CDR2 SQIVND (reference sequence). Trimming removed 4 bases from V and 5 bases from J, with 9 bases in between. This CDR3 has 13 amino acids. The CDR3 DNA follows: TGTGCCAGTAGTACAAGACTTGATCAGCCCCAGCATTTT. Translating gives CASSTRLDQPQHF.

CDR3 loop: CSVEGKGQGKSGANVLTF. CDR3 bases: TGCAGCGTTGAAGGGAAGGGACAGGGGAAGTCTGGGGCCAACGTCCTGACTTTC. The chain links TRBV29-1 to TRBJ2-6; TRBD1 agrees at 10 bases. The CDR3 runs 18 residues. Germline V gives CDR1 SQVTM, CDR2 ANQGSEA. V was clipped by 1 base and J by 1 base; unmatched bases: 7.

The genes are TRBV15 and TRBJ1-1; no clear D. V lost 7 bases and J 9 bases, leaving 9 bases between the germline ends. The CDR3 runs to 10 residues. From germline, CDR1 is LNHNV and CDR2 YYDKDF (reference sequence). The DNA of the CDR3 is TGTGCCACCAAATATTTTCAAGCTTTCTTT. It specifies CATKYFQAFF. The whole variable domain, remainder taken from reference TRBV15 and TRBJ1-1, is DAMVIQNPRYQVTQFGKPVTLSCSQTLNHNVMYWYQQKSSQAPKLLFHYYDKDFNNEADTPDNFQSRRPNTSFCFLDIRSPGLGDTAMYLCATKYFQAFFGQGTRLTVV.

The chain combines TRBV29-1 with TRBJ2-7, with 9 bases matching TRBD2. Trimming took 3 bases from V and 4 from J; bases not matched to a gene: 4. Per the germline V gene, CDR1 is SQVTM and CDR2 is ANQGSEA. CDR3 length: 13 residues. The CDR3 sequence is CSVEGGRGYEQYF. DNA of the CDR3: TGCAGCGTTGAGGGCGGGAGGGGGTACGAGCAGTACTTC.

CDR3 DNA sequence: TGTGCCAGCAGCGTAGCTCTAGTTAGCACAGATACGCAGTATTTT. This sequence encodes CASSVALVSTDTQYF. The chain couples TRBV9 to TRBJ2-3; unclear D gene. Per germline, CDR1 SGDLS and CDR2 YYNGEE. V was shortened by 0 bases and J by 0 bases, with 8 bases between the two germline ends. The CDR3 has 15 residues.

The chain recombines TRBV5-8 with TRBJ1-5, with 7 bases identical to TRBD1. This CDR3 is 14 amino acids long. V shed 4 bases, J shed 6 bases, and the junction held 7 bases outside the gene matches. Germline V gives CDR1 SGHTS, CDR2 YDEGEE. CDR3 nucleotides: TGTGCCAGCAGCATCGGACAGGTGGTTCAGCCCCAGCATTTT. Translated: CASSIGQVVQPQHF.

The chain employs TRBV28 and TRBJ2-7; 11 nucleotides line up with TRBD2. J gave up 2 bases and V 5 bases, and 8 bases lay outside the gene matches. In germline, CDR1 is MDHEN, CDR2 SYDVKM. The CDR3 has 16 amino acids. The CDR3 reads CASSGHGTSGAYEQYF. The CDR3 coding sequence is TGTGCCAGCAGTGGACACGGGACTAGCGGAGCCTACGAGCAGTACTTC.

V is TRBV2 and J is TRBJ2-7; D possibly corresponds to TRBD2 (6 bases). V lost 8 bases and J lost 0, with 8 bases in between. This CDR3 has 12 residues. Germline CDR1 and CDR2: SNHLY and FYNNEI. CDR3 bases: TGTGCCAGCGGGCGGGACTCCTACGAGCAGTACTTC. This encodes CASGRDSYEQYF.

V gene TRBV6-5 combines with J gene TRBJ2-1; D is possibly TRBD2 (5 bases). V was pared by 8 bases and J by 2 bases, with 16 bases between. Germline V gives CDR1 MNHEY, CDR2 SVGAGI. This CDR3 has 15 residues. This chain's CDR3 is CASGGGRRAYNEQFF. CDR3 DNA: TGTGCCAGCGGAGGTGGCAGGAGAGCCTACAATGAGCAGTTCTTC.

The chain is built from TRBV5-1 and TRBJ2-5, with 9 bases fitting TRBD1. CDR1 and CDR2 from the germline V gene are SGHRS and YFSETQ. V trimming: 0 bases; J trimming: 7 bases; junction bases outside the gene matches: 13. The CDR3 length is 17 residues. The CDR3 DNA sequence: TGCGCCAGCAGCTTGGTTTTGGCGGGACAGGGCGTTGGGACCCAGTACTTC. It encodes CASSLVLAGQGVGTQYF.

This chain links TRBV5-4 with TRBJ1-3; weak D call: TRBD1 (5 bases). Trimming removed 4 bases from V and 3 bases from J, with 11 bases in between. The CDR3 consists of 14 residues. Germline V gene lookup returns CDR1 SGHNT and CDR2 YYREEE (reference sequence). CDR3 DNA sequence: TGTGCCAGCAGCCTGGACAATTTTGGAAACACCATATATTTT. Its translation is CASSLDNFGNTIYF.

The count of this clone is one. CDR3 protein: CAISEASEIYEQYF. The CDR3 nucleotides are TGTGCCATCAGTGAGGCTAGCGAAATCTACGAGCAGTACTTC. The gene calls are TRBV10-3 and TRBJ2-7, with a possible D match to TRBD2 (6 bases). The germline V gene encodes CDR1 ENHRY and CDR2 SYGVKD. V lost 2 bases to trimming and J lost 3 bases, with 11 bases between them. This CDR3 has 14 residues.

The gene calls are TRBV9 and TRBJ2-1; 10 nucleotides align to TRBD2. CDR1 and CDR2 from the germline V gene are SGDLS and YYNGEE. Germline trimming cut 3 bases from V and 8 bases from J; bases unmatched to any gene: 5. The CDR3 has 14 amino acids. In DNA, the CDR3 is TGTGCCAGCAGCGCTAGCGGGAGACGCGATGAGCAGTTCTTC. This encodes CASSASGRRDEQFF.

The chain recombines TRBV7-9 with TRBJ1-5, with TRBD1 as a possible D gene (6 bases). Germline lookup yields CDR1 SEHNR and CDR2 FQNEAQ (reference sequence). V gave up 1 base and J gave up 7 bases, with 8 bases separating them. The CDR3 spans 13 residues. This CDR3 is CASSLDGGQPQHF. The CDR3 coding sequence is TGTGCCAGCAGCTTAGATGGGGGCCAGCCCCAGCATTTT.

The chain is built from TRBV28 and TRBJ2-6, with no clear D. V was pared by 6 bases and J by 0 bases, with 12 bases between. The germline CDR1 and CDR2 sequences are MDHEN and SYDVKM. This CDR3 spans 16 amino acids. The CDR3 DNA reads as TGTGCCAGCAGCCAATCACAGAGCTCTGGGGCCAACGTCCTGACTTTC. It encodes CASSQSQSSGANVLTF.